This TCR beta chain was observed in a study of T cell repertoires in cytomegalovirus infection. TCRdb independently ran MiXCR on the reads; one entry per CDR3 protein. This table has approximately 910,000 distinct CDR3 sequences, about a third appearing once. As regards this clonotype: As yet, its antigen is unknown.

The sequenced sample was cultured CD8+ T cells from PBMCs, obtained from culture after CMV antigen stimulation. The receptor was derived from a human donor in good health (CMV status not recorded). Some clones in this sample may be carry-over from other donors' samples.

DNA for the CDR3: TGTGCCAGCAGCCAAGGAGGAATCGAGACCCAGTACTTC. Residues: CASSQGGIETQYF. The chain combines TRBV3-1 with TRBJ2-5; no clear D. The V gene lost 1 base and the J gene lost 5 bases, with 8 bases spanning the gap. CDR1 LGHDT and CDR2 YNNKEL come from the germline V gene (reference sequence). CDR3 size: 13 residues.